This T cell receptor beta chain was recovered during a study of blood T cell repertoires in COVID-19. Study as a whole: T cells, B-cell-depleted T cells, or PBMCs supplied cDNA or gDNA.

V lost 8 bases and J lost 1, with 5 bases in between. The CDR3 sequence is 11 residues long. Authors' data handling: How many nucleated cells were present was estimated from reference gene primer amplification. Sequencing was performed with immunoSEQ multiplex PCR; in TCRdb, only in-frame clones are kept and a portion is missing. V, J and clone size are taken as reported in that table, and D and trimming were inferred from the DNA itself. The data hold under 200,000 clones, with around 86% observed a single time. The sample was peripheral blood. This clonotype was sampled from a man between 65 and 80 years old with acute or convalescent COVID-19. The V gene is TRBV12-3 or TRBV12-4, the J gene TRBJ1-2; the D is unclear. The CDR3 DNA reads TGTGCCAGCGAGGGTAACTATGGCTACACCTTC. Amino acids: CASEGNYGYTF.